The 2 T cell receptor beta chains below come from one sample, sequenced in a study of OX40 agonist ivuxolimab in advanced cancers. The protocol used for the library was the immunoSEQ multiplex PCR assay. This is the immuneACCESS table as TCRdb keeps it, with only in-frame sequences that have V and J called. A part of the clones is gone; compared with another copy, unresolved V genes explain less than half, and the rest is unexplained. The sample table contains tens of thousands of clones; only one count was recorded for about 90% of them. The top ten hold more than 7.5% of the sample. This specimen was CD4+ or CD8+ T cells sorted from blood, taken in a trial of the OX40 agonist ivuxolimab. These receptors came from an adult with an advanced solid tumor such as melanoma, head and neck, liver or kidney cancer.

The V gene is TRBV28, the J gene TRBJ1-1; 7 nucleotides match TRBD1. Trimming removed 6 bases from V and 5 bases from J; junction bases left unmatched: 15. The CDR3 extends over 16 amino acids. Germline CDR1 MDHEN, CDR2 SYDVKM. This chain's CDR3 is CASSPRTGRPGTEAFF. The CDR3 bases are TGTGCCAGCAGCCCCAGGACAGGACGGCCGGGTACTGAAGCTTTCTTT.

CDR3 nucleotide sequence: TGTGCCAGCAGCCAGGACGGGACTAGCGGCAATGAGCAGTTCTTC. Amino acids: CASSQDGTSGNEQFF. The chain links TRBV4-2 to TRBJ2-1; 11 bases line up with TRBD2. CDR3 length: 15 amino acids. The V gene end was trimmed by 3 bases and the J gene end by 6 bases; junction bases not matched to a gene: 4. Germline V gene sequence: CDR1 LGHNA, CDR2 YNFKEQ.